This TCR beta chain was found in a study of T cell responses to AZD1222 COVID-19 vaccine. With respect to this clone: Its antigen is as yet unknown.

Profiled with immunoSEQ multiplex PCR; TCRdb holds only in-frame clones, not every one. The sample yields over 35,000 clones, just under 80% seen once. Looked up from germline, CDR1 is SSHAT and CDR2 is FNYEAQ (reference sequence). The V end lost 2 bases, the J end lost 2 bases, and 12 bases lay between the germline ends. This CDR3 is built from 15 residues. Study conclusions and caveats: Vaccine-associated CD4 TCRs spanned spike, dominant at 160-218 and 743-854. Variant regions that are unmutated are reportedly the target of nearly half of spike-specific TCRs. At study baseline, merely several AZD1222 recipients were seropositive. Donor demographics were predominantly white British with a female majority; clonal diversity may be underestimated.

Sample: peripheral blood, taken 28 days after the second dose of the MenACWY control vaccine. The chain carries TRBV7-7 and TRBJ2-5, with D tentatively TRBD1 (5 bases). This TCR came from an adult who received the MenACWY meningococcal vaccine as a control. For the CDR3, the DNA is TGTGCCAGCAGCTTACTGGCAACAGGACAAGAGACCCAGTACTTC. Translating gives CASSLLATGQETQYF.